Listed here are 9 T cell receptor beta chains from one sample, sequenced in a study of OX40 agonist ivuxolimab in advanced cancers. TCRdb's copy holds only in-frame clones and misses some; the assay was immunoSEQ multiplex PCR. The data hold around 47,000 clones, with more than 80% observed a single time. Sequencing was performed on CD4+ or CD8+ T cells sorted from blood, taken in a trial of the OX40 agonist ivuxolimab. The receptors shown here come from an adult with an advanced solid tumor such as melanoma, head and neck, liver or kidney cancer.

The rearrangement links TRBV6-5 to TRBJ2-1; 7 positions agree with TRBD2. Germline V lookup: CDR1 MNHEY, CDR2 SVGAGI. V shed 6 bases and J 8 bases; nucleotides not matched to a gene: 1. This CDR3 spans 11 amino acids. The CDR3 is CASSRGDEQFF. The CDR3, as DNA: TGTGCCAGCAGCCGGGGGGATGAGCAGTTCTTC.

V and J are TRBV6-5 and TRBJ2-7, with TRBD2 identical over 11 bases. This CDR3 is 15 amino acids long. Per germline, CDR1 MNHEY and CDR2 SVGAGI. The ends lost 0 bases at V and 7 bases at J; junction bases unmatched: 5. CDR3 nucleotide sequence: TGTGCCAGCAGTTACTCCCCACTAGCGGGGGATGAGCAGTACTTC. It is translated as CASSYSPLAGDEQYF.

This rearrangement joins TRBV4-2 to TRBJ2-1; TRBD1 might be the D (7 bases). The germline gives CDR1 LGHNA, CDR2 YNFKEQ. Between the trimmed V and J ends, which lost 3 bases and 8 bases, there was a span of 23 bases. CDR3 length equals 17 residues. This CDR3 reads CASSQESGGGHKDEQFF. The CDR3 DNA reads TGTGCCAGCAGCCAGGAGTCAGGAGGGGGCCATAAAGATGAGCAGTTCTTC.

The chain recombines TRBV9 with TRBJ1-6; D is unresolved. Germline V gene sequence: CDR1 SGDLS, CDR2 YYNGEE. V was shortened by 2 bases and J by 6 bases, with 12 bases between the two germline ends. This CDR3 comprises 15 residues. The CDR3 DNA follows: TGTGCCAGCAGCGTCGAGGGAGCCTCTAATTCACCCCTCCACTTT. This sequence encodes CASSVEGASNSPLHF.

This clone was detected only once. This rearrangement joins TRBV29-1 to TRBJ2-2, with 8 bases matching TRBD1. The CDR3 is made up of 13 amino acids. Trimming cost V 5 bases and J 4 bases; bases outside gene matches: 3. The germline V gene encodes CDR1 SQVTM and CDR2 ANQGSEA. In DNA, the CDR3 is TGCAGCGTTCGGACAGGGACCACCGGGGAGCTGTTTTTT. Its protein product is CSVRTGTTGELFF.

V and J are TRBV10-1 and TRBJ2-1, with 8 bases lining up with TRBD1. V lost 0 bases, J lost 3 bases, and 1 base stayed unmatched. CDR3 length equals 15 residues. CDR1 and CDR2 from the germline V gene are WNHNN and SYGVQD (reference sequence). The DNA for the CDR3 is TGCGCCAGCAGTGAGTCAGGGACAGGCTACAATGAGCAGTTCTTC. This gives the protein CASSESGTGYNEQFF.

The rearrangement uses TRBV11-3 and TRBJ1-1, with TRBD1 identical over 7 bases. The CDR3 consists of 13 residues. The V and J ends lost 3 bases and 5 bases, in that order; junction bases with no gene match: 3. Germline-derived CDR1 and CDR2 are SGHNT and YENEEA. The CDR3 loop is CASSFLQGTEAFF. The CDR3 coding sequence is TGTGCCAGCAGCTTCCTACAGGGGACTGAAGCTTTCTTT.

This clone came up once. The CDR3 DNA is TGCGCCAGCAGCCAAGACCGGGGACAAAACACCGGGGAGCTGTTTTTT. Its protein is CASSQDRGQNTGELFF. The chain uses TRBV4-3 and TRBJ2-2; tentative D call: TRBD1 (6 bases). From germline, CDR1 is LGHNA and CDR2 YSLEER. This CDR3 is built from 16 residues. V shed 0 bases and J shed 2 bases, with 10 bases lying between them.

The chain carries TRBV5-4 and TRBJ2-6; TRBD2 is a possible D gene (5 bases). Trimming removed 6 bases at V and 2 bases at J, with 12 bases between. Germline CDR1 SGHNT, CDR2 YYREEE (reference sequence). There are 15 residues in the CDR3. The CDR3 spells CASTLAAPGANVLTF. The CDR3 DNA is TGTGCCAGCACCCTAGCCGCCCCTGGGGCCAACGTCCTGACTTTC.